The clone carrying this T cell receptor (beta chain) was detected ten times or more. Genomic DNA provided the template from which TCR beta VDJ and CDR3 profiles were obtained. Each CDR3 protein gets one entry after TCRdb re-called the reads with MiXCR. The data contain about 160,000 distinct CDR3 sequences, roughly 48% of them singletons. The data derive from a study of CD8+CD57+ T cells in acquired aplastic anemia. Germline V lookup: CDR1 SGHVS, CDR2 FNYEAQ. The CDR3 is 17 residues long. V was shortened by 4 bases and J by 10 bases, with 26 bases between the two germline ends. All patients picked for sequencing had shown, by flow cytometry, an expansion of CD8+CD57+ cells.

Material: sorted CD4+, CD8+, or CD8+CD57+ T cells (not recorded which) from PBMCs. The clonotype was recovered from a human donor with aplastic anemia. The gene calls are TRBV7-6 and TRBJ2-1; D may match TRBD1 or TRBD2 (5 bases each). The CDR3 protein is CASSSAVWGPTLREQFF. CDR3 DNA sequence: TGTGCCAGCAGCTCAGCGGTTTGGGGACCAACTCTGAGGGAGCAGTTCTTC.